This T cell receptor beta chain was profiled in a study of OX40 agonist ivuxolimab in advanced cancers. This table comes from immunoSEQ multiplex PCR, and its TCRdb copy is limited to in-frame clones, with some not included. This sample has some 45,000 clones, with about 90% found just once. The CDR3 is 16 residues long. Germline V gene data show CDR1 as SQVTM and CDR2 as ANQGSEA. V was trimmed by 6 bases and J by 1 base, leaving 22 bases between them. V is TRBV29-1 and J is TRBJ2-7; maybe TRBD2 (6 bases). The material sequenced was CD4+ or CD8+ T cells sorted from blood, taken in a trial of the OX40 agonist ivuxolimab. The receptor comes from an adult with an advanced solid tumor such as melanoma, head and neck, liver or kidney cancer. CDR3 amino acids: CSVGGRWPAMSYEQYF. CDR3 nucleotides: TGCAGCGTGGGGGGTCGTTGGCCTGCGATGTCCTACGAGCAGTACTTC.